One and the same sample provided the 22 T cell receptor beta chains below, sequenced in a study of blood T cell repertoires in COVID-19. Clones were sequenced by immunoSEQ multiplex PCR, and TCRdb holds only the in-frame ones, with some missing. This table holds 35,000 to 40,000 clones, approximately 90% found once. Sequencing used peripheral blood. The receptors shown here come from a man between 60 and 75 years old with active COVID-19.

J is TRBJ1-4 and V is TRBV2, with D maybe TRBD1 (6 bases). CDR1 and CDR2 (germline): SNHLY, FYNNEI. The CDR3 covers 14 residues. Trimming removed 4 bases at V and 8 bases at J, with 14 bases between. The CDR3 is CASSADRAVEKLFF. CDR3 DNA sequence: TGTGCCAGCAGTGCGGACAGAGCCGTCGAAAAACTGTTTTTT.

The chain recombines TRBV15 with TRBJ1-5, with D possibly matching TRBD1 (6 bases). The germline CDR1 and CDR2 sequences are LNHNV and YYDKDF (reference sequence). V was trimmed by 5 bases and J by 7 bases, leaving 12 bases between them. The CDR3 length is 13 residues. CDR3 DNA: TGTGCCACCAGCGGCTCACAGGGACAGCCCCAGCATTTT. This codes for CATSGSQGQPQHF.

This clone was seen a single time. CDR3 DNA sequence: TGTGCCAGCAGCCAAGAGGGTTTGGGACAGGGGGTTTACGAGCAGTACTTC. Residues: CASSQEGLGQGVYEQYF. The rearrangement uses TRBV4-2 and TRBJ2-7; 11 bases fit TRBD1. Germline V gene lookup returns CDR1 LGHNA and CDR2 YNFKEQ. The CDR3 contains 17 residues. With 0 bases clipped from V and 4 bases from J, the junction kept 8 bases outside the gene matches.

This chain joins TRBV6-5 and TRBJ1-6, with D possibly matching TRBD1 (6 bases). Trimming shortened V by 7 bases and J by 6 bases, and 16 bases separated the two germline ends. The CDR3 spans 15 residues. The germline V gene has CDR1 MNHEY and CDR2 SVGAGI. CDR3 sequence (DNA): TGTGCCAGCACCGCGCGGGGGCAGTCTAATTCACCCCTCCACTTT. Translation: CASTARGQSNSPLHF.

The rearrangement joins TRBV5-1 to TRBJ2-7; the D gene is possibly TRBD2 (6 bases). The V end was cut by 4 bases, the J end by 3 bases, with 20 bases between. There are 16 residues in the CDR3. CDR1 and CDR2 from the germline V gene are SGHRS and YFSETQ. The CDR3 nucleotides read TGCGCCAGCAGCGAAGGGACTGGGGAATTAGGCTACGAGCAGTACTTC. Translated, it gives CASSEGTGELGYEQYF. Based on the CDR3 plus reference TRBV5-1 and TRBJ2-7, the full variable domain is KAGVTQTPRYLIKTRGQQVTLSCSPISGHRSVSWYQQTPGQGLQFLFEYFSETQRNKGNFPGRFSGRQFSNSRSEMNVSTLELGDSALYLCASSEGTGELGYEQYFGPGTRLTVT.

The CDR3 sequence: CASSETGQGLDTGELFF. CDR3 bases: TGTGCCAGCAGTGAAACGGGACAGGGATTAGACACCGGGGAGCTGTTTTTT. This chain joins TRBV6-1 and TRBJ2-2; 9 bases align to TRBD1. CDR1 MNHNS and CDR2 SASEGT come from the germline V gene. The CDR3 sequence is 17 residues long. With 2 bases clipped from V and 3 bases from J, the junction kept 7 bases outside the gene matches.

This CDR3 reads CASSYFSGMNPTDTQYF. The CDR3 coding sequence is TGTGCCAGCAGTTACTTTAGCGGGATGAACCCCACAGATACGCAGTATTTT. The chain employs TRBV6-2 or TRBV6-3 and TRBJ2-3; 8 bases are a match to TRBD2. Germline trimming cut 1 base from V and 2 bases from J; bases unmatched to any gene: 8. The CDR3 runs 17 residues. CDR1 is MNHEY and CDR2 is SVGEGT in the germline V gene.

The chain is built from TRBV7-9 and TRBJ1-2; 12 bases agree with TRBD1. The V gene end was trimmed by 5 bases and the J gene end by 4 bases; junction bases not matched to a gene: 8. Per the germline V gene, CDR1 is SEHNR and CDR2 is FQNEAQ (reference sequence). The CDR3 runs 16 residues. CDR3 in amino acids: CASSLRGQGAVYGYTF. The CDR3 DNA reads as TGTGCCAGCAGCCTAAGGGGACAGGGGGCGGTCTATGGCTACACCTTC.

This chain connects TRBV13 to TRBJ2-7, with no clear D. Germline V gene lookup returns CDR1 PRHDT and CDR2 FYEKMQ (reference sequence). The CDR3 covers 13 residues. V lost 2 bases to trimming and J lost 2 bases, with 7 bases between them. The CDR3 spells CASSLMGPYEQYF. In DNA, the CDR3 is TGTGCCAGCAGCTTAATGGGCCCCTACGAGCAGTACTTC.

The CDR3 DNA follows: TGTGCCACCAGCAGAGATCTCGTCGACAATGAGCAGTTCTTC. Its protein product is CATSRDLVDNEQFF. The chain is built from TRBV15 and TRBJ2-1, with D unresolved. The CDR3 has 14 residues. The germline V and J ends were trimmed by 0 bases and 5 bases, with 8 bases remaining between them. Looked up from germline, CDR1 is LNHNV and CDR2 is YYDKDF (reference sequence).

The genes are TRBV28 and TRBJ1-5; D might be TRBD1 (5 bases). Per germline, CDR1 MDHEN and CDR2 SYDVKM. The CDR3 sequence is 15 residues long. Trimming pared 2 bases from V and 5 bases from J, leaving 13 bases between. The CDR3 DNA reads as TGTGCCAGCAGTTTAAGCCCGGGGGGGGATCAGCCCCAGCATTTT. The encoded protein is CASSLSPGGDQPQHF.

The J gene is TRBJ1-4, the V gene TRBV4-1; 7 bases map to TRBD1. This CDR3 has 18 amino acids. Germline V gene lookup returns CDR1 MGHRA and CDR2 YSYEKL. The V gene end was trimmed by 2 bases and the J gene end by 7 bases; junction bases not matched to a gene: 16. This CDR3 reads CASSQSGGGGVYFEKLFF. The CDR3 DNA sequence: TGCGCCAGCAGCCAATCGGGAGGGGGCGGTGTATATTTTGAAAAACTGTTTTTT.

The chain links TRBV9 to TRBJ2-3; 10 bases map to TRBD2. CDR3 length: 16 amino acids. With 7 bases clipped from V and 6 bases from J, the junction kept 14 bases outside the gene matches. Germline V gives CDR1 SGDLS, CDR2 YYNGEE. The CDR3 spells CASQGLAGDWSDTQYF. CDR3 bases: TGTGCCAGCCAGGGGCTAGCGGGAGATTGGTCGGATACGCAGTATTTT.

The chain carries TRBV6-5 and TRBJ2-7, with 7 nucleotides matching TRBD1. The CDR3 is 13 amino acids. J lost 6 bases, V lost 6 bases, and 8 bases had no gene match. Germline V gives CDR1 MNHEY, CDR2 SVGAGI. The CDR3, as DNA: TGTGCCAGCAGGGCAGGGGGTCTTGGCGAGCAGTACTTC. Its protein product is CASRAGGLGEQYF.

This clone was counted a single time. The rearrangement links TRBV29-1 to TRBJ2-7; maybe TRBD2 (6 bases). The V and J ends lost 2 bases and 4 bases respectively, with 15 bases between them. Looked up from germline, CDR1 is SQVTM and CDR2 is ANQGSEA. The CDR3 extends over 14 amino acids. In nucleotides, the CDR3 is TGCAGCGTTGAAATTGCGGGGAAGCTTTACGAGCAGTACTTC. Amino acids: CSVEIAGKLYEQYF.

CDR3 region: CASSQGSSGGYEQYF. The CDR3 bases are TGCGCCAGCAGCCAAGGCTCTAGCGGAGGCTACGAGCAGTACTTC. The chain uses TRBV4-1 and TRBJ2-7, with 7 positions matching TRBD2. The V segment lost 1 base and the J segment 3 bases; nucleotides outside the gene matches: 6. The CDR3 sequence is 15 residues long. Germline CDR1 and CDR2: MGHRA and YSYEKL.

J is TRBJ1-2 and V is TRBV10-3; 10 positions agree with TRBD1. This CDR3 has 15 residues. Looked up from germline, CDR1 is ENHRY and CDR2 is SYGVKD. Trimming at V came to 4 bases and at J to 7 bases, leaving 9 bases not matched to a gene. Here the CDR3 DNA reads TGTGCCATCAGTGGCACGACGGACAGGGGGTTTGGCTACACCTTC. As protein: CAISGTTDRGFGYTF.

This clone was seen only once. The chain uses TRBV30 and TRBJ2-1; D might be TRBD2 (5 bases). Trimming shortened V by 0 bases and J by 10 bases, and 13 bases separated the two germline ends. This CDR3 has 13 residues. Germline loops: CDR1 GTSNPN, CDR2 SVGIG (reference sequence). CDR3 region: CAWSVLDSMEQFF. In nucleotides, the CDR3 is TGTGCCTGGAGTGTACTAGACTCAATGGAGCAGTTCTTC. Using reference TRBV30 and TRBJ2-1 for the parts outside the CDR3, the full variable domain is SQTIHQWPATLVQPVGSPLSLECTVEGTSNPNLYWYRQAAGRGLQLLFYSVGIGQISSEVPQNLSASRPQDRQFILSSKKLLLSDSGFYLCAWSVLDSMEQFFGPGTRLTVL.

The chain carries TRBV15 and TRBJ2-7; TRBD1 aligns across 8 bases. The length of the CDR3 is 17 residues. The germline V gene has CDR1 LNHNV and CDR2 YYDKDF (reference sequence). Trimming at V came to 1 base and at J to 6 bases, leaving 14 bases not matched to a gene. The CDR3 sequence: CATSRGQGLMRAGEQYF. The CDR3 DNA sequence: TGTGCCACCAGCAGAGGACAGGGGCTCATGAGGGCTGGCGAGCAGTACTTC.

This rearrangement joins TRBV10-3 to TRBJ2-7; D unclear. V shed 0 bases and J shed 2 bases, with 5 bases lying between them. The CDR3 consists of 13 residues. Germline assignment: CDR1 ENHRY and CDR2 SYGVKD. The CDR3 protein is CAISESGPYEQYF. In nucleotides, the CDR3 is TGTGCCATCAGTGAGTCGGGCCCCTACGAGCAGTACTTC.

The chain uses TRBV5-5 and TRBJ2-5; a weak D match, TRBD1 (6 bases). Germline V gene sequence: CDR1 SGHKS, CDR2 YYEKEE (reference sequence). The CDR3 spans 14 residues. With 2 bases removed from V and 4 bases from J, the gap between germline ends came to 12 bases. CDR3 DNA: TGTGCCAGCAGCTTAACAGGGTATGGAGAGACCCAGTACTTC. This translates into CASSLTGYGETQYF.

The gene calls are TRBV2 and TRBJ2-3, with 12 positions matching TRBD2. Germline CDR1 SNHLY, CDR2 FYNNEI. The CDR3 is 16 amino acids. J lost 0 bases, V lost 4 bases, and 2 bases had no gene match. CDR3 region: CASSAGTSGSTDTQYF. The CDR3 nucleotides read TGTGCCAGCAGTGCCGGGACTAGCGGGAGCACAGATACGCAGTATTTT.